What follows is one T cell receptor (beta chain) and its context. CDR3 length equals 14 residues. The V segment lost 5 bases and the J segment 3 bases; nucleotides outside the gene matches: 2. Germline CDR1 and CDR2: KGHSH and LQKENI. Researchers ran the PCR with 60 Vbeta and 13 Jbeta primers. Repertoires were generated with immunoSEQ multiplex PCR, while TCRdb's copy carries only in-frame clones and drops some. The data show about 180,000 clones, over 70% seen once. These data are taken from a study of cytomegalovirus exposure and HLA in healthy donors. This sequence joins TRBV18 and TRBJ2-7; 12 bases agree with TRBD2. The sequenced sample was PBMCs. The TCR sequence derives from a man younger than 30 in good health and CMV-seronegative. The CDR3, as DNA: TGTGCCAGCTCAAGACTAGCGGGAGTCTACGAGCAGTACTTC. Its translation: CASSRLAGVYEQYF.